The 26 T cell receptor beta chains below all came from one sample that was sequenced in a study of T and B cells in COVID-19 patients (dated by TCRdb to 2020 to 2022). The sample was run on an Illumina MiSeq. TRB rearrangements were amplified by multiplex PCR with BIOMED2 TRB-A/B primer pools. Starting from the raw public reads, TCRdb applied fastp trimming at Q25, assembled clones with MiXCR and retained in-frame beta chains. Here each entry gathers all rows of one CDR3 protein and keeps the most common genes and DNA. The sample table lists approximately 3,800 distinct CDR3 sequences, about 24% of them with a count of one. Of the sample, under 30% falls within the top ten clones. TRB repertoires were amplified from 250-500 ng of genomic DNA extracted from blood. Material: blood. These receptors were taken from a human donor with active COVID-19.

By proportion, this clonotype is medium-sized. The V gene is TRBV6-2 or TRBV6-3, the J gene TRBJ1-2; D ambiguous. Trimming shortened V by 5 bases and J by 10 bases, and 11 bases separated the two germline ends. This CDR3 is 11 amino acids long. CDR1 MNHEY and CDR2 SVGEGT come from the germline V gene. The CDR3 region is CASSHPDYYTF. CDR3 sequence (DNA): TGTGCCAGCAGTCACCCAGACTACTACACCTTC.

This clonotype is termed medium-sized. This sequence joins TRBV6-5 and TRBJ1-4, with TRBD1 identical over 7 bases. Germline loops: CDR1 MNHEY, CDR2 SVGAGI. This CDR3 spans 13 amino acids. The trim removed 11 bases at V and 3 bases at J, leaving 6 bases unmatched. The CDR3: CAGRQGSNEKLFF. The DNA for the CDR3 is TGTGCCGGTCGACAGGGCTCTAATGAAAAACTGTTTTTT.

The chain's CDR3 is CASSKGQGNTEAFF. CDR3 bases: TGTGCCAGCAGTAAAGGTCAGGGGAACACTGAAGCTTTCTTT. The chain is built from TRBV6-2 or TRBV6-3 and TRBJ1-1; possibly TRBD1 for D (5 bases). V was shortened by 5 bases and J by 1 base, with 11 bases between the two germline ends. The CDR3 sequence is 14 residues long. The V gene's germline CDR1 is MNHEY and CDR2 SVGEGT.

This clonotype was detected only a few times. The rearrangement links TRBV7-2 to TRBJ2-3; no clear D. Germline CDR1 and CDR2: SGHTA and FQGNSA. Deletions cut 5 bases from V and 4 bases from J, with 10 bases between. This CDR3 contains 13 residues. CDR3 amino acids: CASSNLGADTQYF. Here the CDR3 DNA reads TGTGCCAGCAGCAACCTAGGCGCAGATACGCAGTATTTT.

By sample fraction, this clonotype is medium-sized. The CDR3 nucleotides are TGCGCCAGCAGCCCCGGGACTAGCGGGGGAGTTGAGCAGTTCTTC. Its translation: CASSPGTSGGVEQFF. The chain carries TRBV5-1 and TRBJ2-1, with 14 bases matching TRBD2. The V gene end was trimmed by 4 bases and the J gene end by 9 bases; junction bases not matched to a gene: 6. CDR1 and CDR2 (germline): SGHRS, YFSETQ. The CDR3 is made up of 15 amino acids.

The CDR3 nucleotides read TGCGCCAGCAGCACCTCCGGGGCCCAAGAGACCCAGTACTTC. As protein: CASSTSGAQETQYF. This chain uses TRBV5-1 with TRBJ2-5; D is possibly TRBD1 or TRBD2 (5 bases each). Trimming removed 4 bases from V and 1 base from J, with 11 bases in between. This CDR3 region has 14 residues. CDR1 is SGHRS, CDR2 YFSETQ, per germline.

This clonotype has more than one count but fewer than ten. V usage is TRBV24-1 and J usage is TRBJ2-3, with TRBD1 matching over 8 bases. With 5 bases clipped from V and 4 bases from J, the junction kept 13 bases outside the gene matches. This CDR3 spans 17 amino acids. Germline assignment: CDR1 KGHDR and CDR2 SFDVKD. The CDR3 loop is CATSGRPGQDLPDTQYF. In nucleotides, the CDR3 is TGTGCCACCAGTGGACGACCGGGACAGGATCTCCCAGATACGCAGTATTTT.

Remarks on this clonotype: At one boundary the junction diverges from the germline segment, which might be a read error. The rearrangement uses TRBV5-1 and TRBJ2-2; either TRBD1 or TRBD2 may supply D (6 bases each). The CDR3 sequence is 17 residues long. CDR1 and CDR2 (germline): SGHRS, YFSETQ. CDR3 sequence: CASSSSQGPGGTGELIF. In DNA, the CDR3 is TGCGCCAGCAGCTCATCACAGGGACCCGGGGGTACCGGGGAGCTGATTTTT.

In its sample, this clonotype ranks as medium-sized (0.01 to 0.1%). The rearrangement uses TRBV5-6 and TRBJ1-1; 7 bases line up with TRBD1. J lost 5 bases, V lost 2 bases, and 15 bases had no gene match. Looked up from germline, CDR1 is SGHDT and CDR2 is YYEEEE. This CDR3 spans 17 amino acids. The DNA for the CDR3 is TGTGCCAGCAGCTTCGACCGGGACAGAATCGGGAGGACTGAAGCTTTCTTT. This sequence encodes CASSFDRDRIGRTEAFF.

By share of the sample, this clonotype is medium-sized. The rearrangement joins TRBV6-5 to TRBJ2-7; D gene unclear. The CDR3 sequence is 14 residues long. Germline V gene data show CDR1 as MNHEY and CDR2 as SVGAGI. V was pared by 5 bases and J by 4 bases, with 15 bases between. The DNA of the CDR3 is TGTGCCAGCAGTCACAAAGCCACGAATTACGAGCAGTACTTC. It specifies CASSHKATNYEQYF.

This clonotype was seen at least ten times. V usage is TRBV5-1 and J usage is TRBJ2-5; no firm D call. Germline assignment: CDR1 SGHRS and CDR2 YFSETQ. V was pared by 0 bases and J by 5 bases, with 5 bases between. This CDR3 contains 12 residues. The CDR3 sequence: CASSLALETQYF. In nucleotides, the CDR3 is TGCGCCAGCAGCTTGGCCCTTGAGACCCAGTACTTC.

The chain employs TRBV6-1 and TRBJ2-7, with 9 bases lining up with TRBD1. J gave up 2 bases and V 8 bases, and 7 bases lay outside the gene matches. The CDR3 is made up of 14 amino acids. Germline-derived CDR1 and CDR2 are MNHNS and SASEGT. The CDR3 DNA follows: TGTGCCAGCGGGGGACAGGGTTCGGCCTACGAGCAGTACTTC. This gives the protein CASGGQGSAYEQYF.

V and J are TRBV6-1 and TRBJ2-3; 13 bases align to TRBD2. The junction had 5 bases not matched to a gene; V was cut back by 4 bases and J by 4 bases. Germline V gene sequence: CDR1 MNHNS, CDR2 SASEGT. This CDR3 has 16 amino acids. For the CDR3, the DNA is TGTGCCAGCAGTGCACTAGCGGGGGGGCAGGCAGATACGCAGTATTTT. This codes for CASSALAGGQADTQYF.

In this sample, this clonotype turned up once. This sequence may be a read error, since a much larger clone differs from it by one base. The V call is TRBV7-6, the J call TRBJ1-4, with TRBD1 matching over 9 bases. Germline-derived CDR1 and CDR2 are SGHVS and FNYEAQ. The V gene end was trimmed by 1 base and the J gene end by 7 bases; junction bases not matched to a gene: 4. This CDR3 has 15 amino acids. The CDR3 here is CASSLVVTGGEKLFF. The CDR3 bases are TGTGCCAGCAGCTTAGTAGTGACAGGGGGTGAAAAACTGTTTTTT.

The chain employs TRBV10-3 and TRBJ1-6, with 8 bases aligning to TRBD1. With V trimmed by 4 bases and J by 7 bases, 0 bases remained unmatched. Looked up from germline, CDR1 is ENHRY and CDR2 is SYGVKD. This CDR3 comprises 13 residues. As DNA, the CDR3 is TGTGCCATCAGTGGACAGGGGAATTCACCCCTCCACTTT. It encodes CAISGQGNSPLHF.

V is TRBV7-2 and J is TRBJ1-1; D ambiguous. The ends were cut back, 6 bases at V and 1 base at J, with 12 bases in the middle. The CDR3 is 14 residues long. Germline V gene lookup returns CDR1 SGHTA and CDR2 FQGNSA. The DNA of the CDR3 is TGTGCCAGCAGGCATCCCCGGGCGAACACTGAAGCTTTCTTT. This translates into CASRHPRANTEAFF.

This clonotype is large in the sample. The CDR3 DNA sequence: TGTGCCAGCAGCTTAGCGGGATCTGGGGCCAACGTCCTGACTTTC. It translates to CASSLAGSGANVLTF. The genes are TRBV11-3 and TRBJ2-6; D perhaps matches TRBD2 (5 bases). Germline-derived CDR1 and CDR2 are SGHNT and YENEEA. The CDR3 loop spans 15 amino acids. Trimming took 1 base from V and 1 from J, leaving 5 bases between them.

This clonotype was seen a handful of times. The chain couples TRBV4-1 to TRBJ2-3, with D unclear. The length of the CDR3 is 14 residues. CDR1 is MGHRA, CDR2 YSYEKL, per germline. V lost 4 bases and J 4 bases, leaving 12 bases between the germline ends. Written as DNA, the CDR3 is TGCGCCAGCAGCCTTAGTCTCCCGTCAGATACGCAGTATTTT. This translates into CASSLSLPSDTQYF.

This clonotype is medium-sized. The gene calls are TRBV11-3 and TRBJ1-2, with a weak D call TRBD1 (6 bases). Germline V gene lookup returns CDR1 SGHNT and CDR2 YENEEA. V gave up 4 bases and J gave up 8 bases, with 11 bases separating them. This CDR3 has 12 residues. CDR3 sequence: CASSSRGAGYTF. As DNA, the CDR3 is TGTGCCAGCAGCTCCCGGGGGGCCGGCTACACCTTC. The entire variable domain, with the rest obtained from reference TRBV11-3 and TRBJ1-2, is as follows: EAGVVQSPRYKIIEKKQPVAFWCNPISGHNTLYWYLQNLGQGPELLIRYENEEAVDDSQLPKDRFSAERLKGVDSTLKIQPAELGDSAVYLCASSSRGAGYTFGSGTRLTVV.

A few counts support this clonotype. The chain links TRBV20-1 to TRBJ2-5, with TRBD1 identical over 10 bases. Trimming took 8 bases from V and 4 from J; bases not matched to a gene: 7. CDR3 length equals 13 residues. Germline V gene data show CDR1 as DFQATT and CDR2 as SNEGSKA (reference sequence). The CDR3 region has the DNA TGCAGTCCCCGGGGGGACAGGGGAGAGACCCAGTACTTC. Protein: CSPRGDRGETQYF.

V is TRBV19 and J is TRBJ1-4; D is unresolved. CDR3 length: 14 residues. The germline V gene encodes CDR1 LNHDA and CDR2 SQIVND (reference sequence). V shed 3 bases and J shed 8 bases, with 13 bases lying between them. The CDR3 nucleotides are TGTGCCAGTAGTATTGGGAGAGGGCGCGAAAAACTGTTTTTT. Protein sequence: CASSIGRGREKLFF.

This clonotype is medium-sized (0.01 to 0.1%) within its sample. The gene calls are TRBV30 and TRBJ1-5; D possibly corresponds to TRBD1 (6 bases). This CDR3 has 18 residues. Trimming removed 2 bases at V and 6 bases at J, with 26 bases between. Germline CDR1 reads GTSNPN; CDR2 reads SVGIG (reference sequence). The CDR3 spells CAWSPRGGPTSRSQPQHF. Here the CDR3 DNA reads TGTGCCTGGAGTCCCCGGGGGGGCCCCACCAGCCGGAGTCAGCCCCAGCATTTT.

In its sample, this clonotype is medium-sized. This chain links TRBV7-6 with TRBJ2-1, with a tentative D call TRBD1 (6 bases). Germline-derived CDR1 and CDR2 are SGHVS and FNYEAQ. V lost 1 base and J 10 bases, leaving 11 bases between the germline ends. The CDR3 sequence is 13 residues long. The CDR3 bases are TGTGCCAGCAGCTTAGGCCCCGGGACAGAGCAGTTCTTC. This gives the protein CASSLGPGTEQFF.

This clonotype was picked up one time. The CDR3 nucleotides are TGTGCCAGCAGTTACTCGGGACAGGGTTCGGCCTACGAGCAGTACTTC. Its protein product is CASSYSGQGSAYEQYF. This rearrangement joins TRBV6-5 to TRBJ2-7; 9 nucleotides match TRBD1. V lost 0 bases to trimming and J lost 2 bases; unmatched junction nucleotides: 5. The CDR3 sequence is 16 residues long. Germline V gene sequence: CDR1 MNHEY, CDR2 SVGAGI.

V usage is TRBV12-5 and J usage is TRBJ1-2; 8 positions match TRBD1. CDR1 and CDR2 from the germline V gene are LGHNT and FRNRAP. V shed 0 bases and J 7 bases; nucleotides not matched to a gene: 7. The CDR3 consists of 15 residues. The CDR3 bases are TGTGCTAGTGGTTTGGTCACAGGGGGAACAGCTGGCTACACCTTC. Translated, it gives CASGLVTGGTAGYTF.

V is TRBV15 and J is TRBJ2-1, with TRBD2 matching over 11 bases. Germline V gene sequence: CDR1 LNHNV, CDR2 YYDKDF (reference sequence). The trim removed 4 bases at V and 7 bases at J, leaving 6 bases unmatched. This CDR3 spans 15 amino acids. CDR3 amino acids: CATSTSLAGGNEQFF. DNA of the CDR3: TGTGCCACCAGCACATCCCTAGCGGGGGGAAATGAGCAGTTCTTC.